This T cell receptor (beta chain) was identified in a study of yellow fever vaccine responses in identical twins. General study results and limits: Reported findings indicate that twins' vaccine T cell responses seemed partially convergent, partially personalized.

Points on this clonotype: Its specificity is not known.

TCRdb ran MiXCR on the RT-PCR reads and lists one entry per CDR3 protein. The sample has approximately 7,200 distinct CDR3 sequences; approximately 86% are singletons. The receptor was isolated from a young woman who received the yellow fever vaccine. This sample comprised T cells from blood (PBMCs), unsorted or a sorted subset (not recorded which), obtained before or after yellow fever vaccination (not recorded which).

The DNA for the CDR3 is TGTGCCAGCAGCTTATTCCGGGGGGGCTCCTACAATGAGCAGTTCTTC. Translating it yields CASSLFRGGSYNEQFF. The V and J genes are TRBV11-3 and TRBJ2-1, with 8 bases identical to TRBD2. The junction had 3 bases not matched to a gene; V was cut back by 2 bases and J by 0 bases. CDR1 and CDR2 (germline): SGHNT, YENEEA. The CDR3 loop spans 16 amino acids.